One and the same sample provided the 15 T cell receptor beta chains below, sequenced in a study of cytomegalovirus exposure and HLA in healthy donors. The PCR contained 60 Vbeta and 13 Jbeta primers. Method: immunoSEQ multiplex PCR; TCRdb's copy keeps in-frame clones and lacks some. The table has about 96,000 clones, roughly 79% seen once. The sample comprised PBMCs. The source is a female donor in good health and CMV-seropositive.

As DNA, the CDR3 is TGTGCCAGCAGTGGCGGGACCTCTGGAAACACCATATATTTT. Translation: CASSGGTSGNTIYF. The rearrangement links TRBV25-1 to TRBJ1-3; D perhaps matches TRBD1 (5 bases). CDR1 is MGHDK and CDR2 is SYGVNS in the germline V gene. V was pared by 4 bases and J by 0 bases, with 7 bases between. The CDR3 is 14 residues long.

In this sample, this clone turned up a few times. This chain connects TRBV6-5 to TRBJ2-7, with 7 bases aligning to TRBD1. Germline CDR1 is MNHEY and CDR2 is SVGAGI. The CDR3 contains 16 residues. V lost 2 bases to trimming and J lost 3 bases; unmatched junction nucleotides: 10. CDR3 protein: CASSYNTGDRDYEQYF. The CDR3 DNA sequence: TGTGCCAGCAGTTACAATACAGGCGACAGGGACTACGAGCAGTACTTC.

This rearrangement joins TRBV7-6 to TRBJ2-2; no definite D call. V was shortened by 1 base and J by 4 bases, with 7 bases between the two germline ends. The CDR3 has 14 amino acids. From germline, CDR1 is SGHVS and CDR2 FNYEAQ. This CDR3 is CASSLGSGTGELFF. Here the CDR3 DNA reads TGTGCCAGCAGCTTAGGGTCGGGCACCGGGGAGCTGTTTTTT. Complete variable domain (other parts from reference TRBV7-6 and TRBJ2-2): GAGVSQSPRYKVTKRGQDVALRCDPISGHVSLYWYRQALGQGPEFLTYFNYEAQQDKSGLPNDRFSAERPEGSISTLTIQRTEQRDSAMYRCASSLGSGTGELFFGEGSRLTVL.

CDR3 residues: CSARDRDEAFF. The CDR3 DNA reads as TGCAGTGCTAGAGATAGAGATGAAGCTTTCTTT. The chain has TRBV20-1 and TRBJ1-1; D ambiguous. The V end lost 0 bases, the J end lost 7 bases, and 6 bases lay between the germline ends. CDR1 DFQATT and CDR2 SNEGSKA come from the germline V gene (reference sequence). CDR3 size: 11 residues.

In DNA form, the CDR3 reads TGCGCCAGCAGCCTCCTGCCACAGGGGAGCTCCTACGAGCAGTACTTC. It yields the protein CASSLLPQGSSYEQYF. V is TRBV5-1 and J is TRBJ2-7; 7 bases are a match to TRBD1. V lost 4 bases and J lost 0; bases outside the gene matches: 10. The CDR3 is 16 amino acids. CDR1 SGHRS and CDR2 YFSETQ come from the germline V gene.

In DNA form, the CDR3 reads TGTGCCAGCAGCCAACTACAGGGGTTAGAATATGGCTACACCTTC. As protein: CASSQLQGLEYGYTF. The V and J genes are TRBV28 and TRBJ1-2, with 7 bases matching TRBD1. Germline CDR1 MDHEN, CDR2 SYDVKM. CDR3 length: 15 residues. Trimming at V came to 6 bases and at J to 5 bases, leaving 12 bases not matched to a gene.

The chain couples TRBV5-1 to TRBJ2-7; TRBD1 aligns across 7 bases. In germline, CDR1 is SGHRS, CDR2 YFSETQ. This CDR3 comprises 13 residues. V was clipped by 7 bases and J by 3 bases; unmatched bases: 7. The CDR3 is CASGQVGNYEQYF. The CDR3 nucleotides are TGCGCCAGCGGACAGGTCGGCAACTACGAGCAGTACTTC. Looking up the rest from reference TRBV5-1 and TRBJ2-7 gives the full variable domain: KAGVTQTPRYLIKTRGQQVTLSCSPISGHRSVSWYQQTPGQGLQFLFEYFSETQRNKGNFPGRFSGRQFSNSRSEMNVSTLELGDSALYLCASGQVGNYEQYFGPGTRLTVT.

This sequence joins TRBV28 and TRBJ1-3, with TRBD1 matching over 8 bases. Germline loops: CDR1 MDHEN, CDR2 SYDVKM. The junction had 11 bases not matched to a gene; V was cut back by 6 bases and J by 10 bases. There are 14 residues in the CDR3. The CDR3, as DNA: TGTGCCAGCAGAAAGACAGGGGAAGTCAGGACCATATATTTT. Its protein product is CASRKTGEVRTIYF.

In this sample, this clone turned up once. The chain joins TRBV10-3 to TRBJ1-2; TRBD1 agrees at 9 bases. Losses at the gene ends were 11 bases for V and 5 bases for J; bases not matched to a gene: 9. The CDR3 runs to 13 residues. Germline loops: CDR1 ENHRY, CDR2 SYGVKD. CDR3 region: CAVARDRAYGYTF. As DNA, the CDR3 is TGTGCCGTCGCCCGGGACAGGGCATATGGCTACACCTTC.

Here the CDR3 reads CSGTGGYTEAFF. DNA of the CDR3: TGCAGCGGGACAGGGGGGTACACTGAAGCTTTCTTT. This chain links TRBV29-1 with TRBJ1-1, with 10 bases aligning to TRBD1. Per the germline V gene, CDR1 is SQVTM and CDR2 is ANQGSEA. V lost 7 bases to trimming and J lost 3 bases; unmatched junction nucleotides: 2. CDR3 length: 12 amino acids.

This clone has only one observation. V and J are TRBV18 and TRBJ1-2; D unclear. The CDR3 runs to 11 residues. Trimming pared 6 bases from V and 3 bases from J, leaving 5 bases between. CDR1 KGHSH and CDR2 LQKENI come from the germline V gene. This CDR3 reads CASSQDYGYTF. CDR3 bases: TGTGCCAGCTCTCAGGACTATGGCTACACCTTC.

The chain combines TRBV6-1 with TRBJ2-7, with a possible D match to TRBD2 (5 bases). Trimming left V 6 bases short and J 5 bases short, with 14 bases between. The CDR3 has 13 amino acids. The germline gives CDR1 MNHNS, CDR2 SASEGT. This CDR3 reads CASRDWAGDEQYF. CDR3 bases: TGTGCCAGCAGAGACTGGGCCGGGGACGAGCAGTACTTC.

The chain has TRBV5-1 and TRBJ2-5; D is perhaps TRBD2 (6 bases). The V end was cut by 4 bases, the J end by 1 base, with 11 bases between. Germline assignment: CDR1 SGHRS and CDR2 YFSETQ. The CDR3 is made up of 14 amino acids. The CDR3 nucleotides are TGCGCCAGCAGCCATAGCGGAGCCCAAGAGACCCAGTACTTC. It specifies CASSHSGAQETQYF. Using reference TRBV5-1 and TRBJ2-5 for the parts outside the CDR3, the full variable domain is KAGVTQTPRYLIKTRGQQVTLSCSPISGHRSVSWYQQTPGQGLQFLFEYFSETQRNKGNFPGRFSGRQFSNSRSEMNVSTLELGDSALYLCASSHSGAQETQYFGPGTRLLVL.

The CDR3 DNA reads TGTGCCAGCAGCCCGGGACTAGCGGGTGTGTCCTACGAGCAGTACTTC. Protein product: CASSPGLAGVSYEQYF. The J gene is TRBJ2-7, the V gene TRBV7-2, with 12 bases matching TRBD2. CDR1 SGHTA and CDR2 FQGNSA come from the germline V gene. V lost 5 bases and J lost 1; bases outside the gene matches: 6. CDR3 size: 16 residues.

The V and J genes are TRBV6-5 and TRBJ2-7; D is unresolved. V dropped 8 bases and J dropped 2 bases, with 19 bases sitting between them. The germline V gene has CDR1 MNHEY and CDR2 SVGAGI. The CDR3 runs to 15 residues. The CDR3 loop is CASLKSRASTYEQYF. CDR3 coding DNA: TGTGCCAGCCTAAAGAGTCGAGCGTCAACCTACGAGCAGTACTTC.